The 29 T cell receptor beta chains presented below share a single source sample, sequenced in a study of blood T cell repertoires in COVID-19. Here immunoSEQ multiplex PCR was the method, and the copy in TCRdb shows in-frame clones only, minus some. The top ten hold less than 4.5% of the sample, which has under 170,000 clones, about 90% seen once. What was sequenced was peripheral blood. These receptors were taken from a woman aged 55 to 70 with active or convalescent COVID-19.

The chain uses TRBV30 and TRBJ1-2; a possible D gene is TRBD1 (5 bases). CDR1 GTSNPN and CDR2 SVGIG come from the germline V gene (reference sequence). Trimming removed 5 bases at V and 1 base at J, with 11 bases between. CDR3 length equals 13 residues. The CDR3 DNA sequence: TGTGCCTGGGCCGGGGGGGATAACTATGGCTACACCTTC. This encodes CAWAGGDNYGYTF.

The gene calls are TRBV7-3 and TRBJ2-1; TRBD2 aligns across 9 bases. The V and J ends lost 0 bases and 7 bases, in that order; junction bases with no gene match: 7. The CDR3 is 16 residues long. Germline CDR1 and CDR2: SGHTA and FQGTGA. The CDR3 DNA sequence: TGTGCCAGCAGCTTAACCCGCGGGGGGGTTCAAAATGAGCAGTTCTTC. Its protein product is CASSLTRGGVQNEQFF.

The CDR3 DNA follows: TGTGCCAGCAGCTTAGGACAGGGGAGCTCTGGAAACACCATATATTTT. Protein sequence: CASSLGQGSSGNTIYF. The chain is built from TRBV7-2 and TRBJ1-3, with 8 bases lining up with TRBD1. Per germline, CDR1 SGHTA and CDR2 FQGNSA. V was clipped by 1 base and J by 0 bases; unmatched bases: 2. The CDR3 has 16 amino acids. The full variable domain, its missing parts supplied by reference TRBV7-2 and TRBJ1-3, is GAGVSQSPSNKVTEKGKDVELRCDPISGHTALYWYRQSLGQGLEFLIYFQGNSAPDKSGLPSDRFSAERTGGSVSTLTIQRTQQEDSAVYLCASSLGQGSSGNTIYFGEGSWLTVV.

The chain employs TRBV30 and TRBJ1-1; D uncertain. Germline loops: CDR1 GTSNPN, CDR2 SVGIG (reference sequence). Trimming pared 2 bases from V and 7 bases from J, leaving 14 bases between. The CDR3 covers 13 residues. CDR3 DNA sequence: TGTGCCTGGAGTACGTCGGGGTTGGGTGAAGCTTTCTTT. This sequence encodes CAWSTSGLGEAFF.

The chain carries TRBV5-1 and TRBJ1-1; 7 bases fit TRBD1. With V trimmed by 6 bases and J by 5 bases, 13 bases remained unmatched. The CDR3 totals 15 residues. Germline CDR1 is SGHRS and CDR2 is YFSETQ. CDR3 sequence (DNA): TGCGCCAGCACCCGACAGGGTTTTGGGGGGACTGAAGCTTTCTTT. This gives the protein CASTRQGFGGTEAFF.

The chain couples TRBV7-2 to TRBJ1-6; 9 bases align to TRBD1. The V gene's germline CDR1 is SGHTA and CDR2 FQGNSA. This CDR3 has 16 residues. The junction had 4 bases not matched to a gene; V was cut back by 2 bases and J by 5 bases. CDR3 protein: CASSLLQGANNSPLHF. CDR3 nucleotide sequence: TGTGCCAGCAGCTTACTACAGGGGGCCAATAATTCACCCCTCCACTTT.

CDR3 in DNA: TGTGCCAGTAGTTCGAACTTGAACACTGAAGCTTTCTTT. This sequence encodes CASSSNLNTEAFF. J is TRBJ1-1 and V is TRBV19; D ambiguous. Germline CDR1 and CDR2: LNHDA and SQIVND (reference sequence). V was pared by 5 bases and J by 0 bases, with 7 bases between. The CDR3 length is 13 residues.

This clone was observed a handful of times. The sample has other DNA sequences that encode this CDR3 too. This chain uses TRBV6-5 with TRBJ1-1; 10 nucleotides line up with TRBD1. Germline loops: CDR1 MNHEY, CDR2 SVGAGI. The CDR3 runs to 14 residues. The trim removed 6 bases at V and 0 bases at J, leaving 1 base unmatched. CDR3 protein: CASRDRGVNTEAFF. In DNA, the CDR3 is TGTGCCAGCAGGGACAGGGGGGTGAACACTGAAGCTTTCTTT.

This chain links TRBV5-4 with TRBJ2-7, with 7 bases lining up with TRBD1. The CDR3 is 16 amino acids. Germline CDR1 and CDR2: SGHNT and YYREEE (reference sequence). Trimming cost V 2 bases and J 2 bases; bases outside gene matches: 10. Here the CDR3 DNA reads TGTGCCAGCAGCTTTCTCCGGGACAGCTTAGCCTACGAGCAGTACTTC. As protein: CASSFLRDSLAYEQYF.

This clone was found once. The V gene is TRBV9, the J gene TRBJ1-4; D uncertain. The CDR3 runs to 15 residues. Between the trimmed V and J ends, which lost 0 bases and 4 bases, there was a span of 10 bases. The germline gives CDR1 SGDLS, CDR2 YYNGEE. CDR3 region: CASSVGGGHNEKLFF. The DNA for the CDR3 is TGTGCCAGCAGCGTAGGGGGAGGGCATAATGAAAAACTGTTTTTT.

The chain employs TRBV7-9 and TRBJ1-1; D is unclear. This CDR3 region has 12 residues. Germline V gene lookup returns CDR1 SEHNR and CDR2 FQNEAQ (reference sequence). With 11 bases removed from V and 1 base from J, the gap between germline ends came to 11 bases. The CDR3: CAPERGNTEAFF. The CDR3 bases are TGTGCCCCTGAGCGGGGGAACACTGAAGCTTTCTTT.

The CDR3 DNA follows: TGTGCCAGCAGCTTCCAGCGGGGGGACAATGAGCAGTTCTTC. It yields the protein CASSFQRGDNEQFF. This rearrangement joins TRBV7-2 to TRBJ2-1, with 9 bases aligning to TRBD2. V was clipped by 3 bases and J by 5 bases; unmatched bases: 2. The germline V gene has CDR1 SGHTA and CDR2 FQGNSA. The CDR3 runs to 14 residues. Supplemented by reference TRBV7-2 and TRBJ2-1, the full variable domain reads GAGVSQSPSNKVTEKGKDVELRCDPISGHTALYWYRQSLGQGLEFLIYFQGNSAPDKSGLPSDRFSAERTGGSVSTLTIQRTQQEDSAVYLCASSFQRGDNEQFFGPGTRLTVL.

The chain carries TRBV5-1 and TRBJ1-4; D may be TRBD1 (6 bases). Germline CDR1 reads SGHRS; CDR2 reads YFSETQ. V dropped 0 bases and J dropped 7 bases, with 16 bases sitting between them. There are 16 residues in the CDR3. The CDR3 DNA follows: TGCGCCAGCAGCTTGGATGGTCGCAGCAGGGGTGAAAAACTGTTTTTT. Residues: CASSLDGRSRGEKLFF.

The chain carries TRBV10-3 and TRBJ1-2; 9 nucleotides agree with TRBD1. The V segment lost 6 bases and the J segment 5 bases; nucleotides outside the gene matches: 7. The CDR3 extends over 14 amino acids. The germline V gene has CDR1 ENHRY and CDR2 SYGVKD. CDR3 coding DNA: TGTGCCATCAGGGTAGACAGGGGGTCATATGGCTACACCTTC. It codes for CAIRVDRGSYGYTF.

Only one count was recorded for this clone. The rearrangement uses TRBV21-1 and TRBJ1-1. TRBV21-1 is shown as a pseudogene. CDR3 length equals 15 residues. CDR3 nucleotides: TGTGCCAGCAGCAAAGCGAGGTCGGTGAACACTGAAGCTTTCTTT. It codes for CASSKARSVNTEAFF.

The chain has TRBV6-2 or TRBV6-3 and TRBJ1-5, with 9 positions matching TRBD1. The CDR3 covers 16 residues. V was clipped by 2 bases and J by 4 bases; unmatched bases: 6. In germline, CDR1 is MNHEY, CDR2 SVGEGT. CDR3 sequence: CASSYAGTGFNQPQHF. In nucleotides, the CDR3 is TGTGCCAGCAGTTACGCCGGGACAGGGTTTAATCAGCCCCAGCATTTT.

V and J are TRBV4-3 and TRBJ1-1; a weak D match, TRBD1 (5 bases). V lost 0 bases, J lost 0 bases, and 14 bases lay in between. CDR3 length equals 17 residues. Germline V gene data show CDR1 as LGHNA and CDR2 as YSLEER. CDR3 loop: CASSQESVGGMNTEAFF. In DNA, the CDR3 is TGCGCCAGCAGCCAAGAGAGTGTGGGGGGTATGAACACTGAAGCTTTCTTT.

CDR3 sequence (DNA): TGCGCCAGCAGCTTGAGTGAGGGGGGGCCGCAAGAGACCCAGTACTTC. It yields the protein CASSLSEGGPQETQYF. V and J are TRBV5-1 and TRBJ2-5; D perhaps matches TRBD2 (7 bases). CDR1 and CDR2 from the germline V gene are SGHRS and YFSETQ. This CDR3 is built from 16 residues. Trimming cost V 1 base and J 2 bases, with 15 bases left between them.

The chain has TRBV19 and TRBJ1-2; tentatively, D is TRBD1 (5 bases). V was pared by 1 base and J by 1 base, with 13 bases between. CDR3 length: 16 amino acids. Germline CDR1 is LNHDA and CDR2 is SQIVND (reference sequence). CDR3 bases: TGTGCCAGTAGTATAGGAGGCCGACAGTTTAACTATGGCTACACCTTC. Encoded protein: CASSIGGRQFNYGYTF. The full variable domain, with the rest looked up from reference TRBV19 and TRBJ1-2, is DGGITQSPKYLFRKEGQNVTLSCEQNLNHDAMYWYRQDPGQGLRLIYYSQIVNDFQKGDIAEGYSVSREKKESFPLTVTSAQKNPTAFYLCASSIGGRQFNYGYTFGSGTRLTVV.

This chain connects TRBV19 to TRBJ1-2; tentatively, D is TRBD1 (5 bases). This CDR3 has 15 residues. Deletions cut 7 bases from V and 0 bases from J, with 15 bases between. Germline CDR1 reads LNHDA; CDR2 reads SQIVND (reference sequence). The CDR3 nucleotides are TGTGCCAGTACCATACAGGTGGCAGCTAACTATGGCTACACCTTC. It codes for CASTIQVAANYGYTF.

The rearrangement uses TRBV3-1 (or the pseudogene TRBV3-2) and TRBJ2-7; 10 bases agree with TRBD2. Germline CDR1 and CDR2: LGHDT and YNNKEL (reference sequence). With 1 base clipped from V and 2 bases from J, the junction kept 14 bases outside the gene matches. The CDR3 contains 19 residues. CDR3 coding DNA: TGTGCCAGCAGCCAAGTAGGATTGGTAGCGGGGGGCAACCCCTACGAGCAGTACTTC. Amino acid sequence: CASSQVGLVAGGNPYEQYF.

V gene TRBV7-3 combines with J gene TRBJ2-3; D may be TRBD2 (5 bases). Trimming removed 3 bases at V and 0 bases at J, with 7 bases between. This CDR3 contains 14 residues. The V gene's germline CDR1 is SGHTA and CDR2 FQGTGA. DNA for the CDR3: TGTGCCAGCAGCTTCGGACTTAGCACAGATACGCAGTATTTT. It encodes CASSFGLSTDTQYF.

CDR3 amino acids: CASRAGEDEQYF. The CDR3 region has the DNA TGTGCCAGCAGGGCGGGGGAGGACGAGCAGTACTTC. This chain connects TRBV6-6 to TRBJ2-7, with TRBD2 identical over 7 bases. Germline CDR1 and CDR2: MNHNY and SVGAGI (reference sequence). CDR3 size: 12 residues. The V gene end was trimmed by 6 bases and the J gene end by 5 bases; junction bases not matched to a gene: 4.

The V and J genes are TRBV2 and TRBJ2-1; 14 bases fit TRBD2. CDR3 length equals 15 residues. CDR1 SNHLY and CDR2 FYNNEI come from the germline V gene. Trimming at V came to 5 bases and at J to 8 bases, leaving 5 bases not matched to a gene. The CDR3 DNA reads TGTGCCAGCAGTCGACTAGCGGGGGGGATCGATGAGCAGTTCTTC. This gives the protein CASSRLAGGIDEQFF.

The chain employs TRBV5-1 and TRBJ1-2, with D possibly matching TRBD1 (5 bases). This CDR3 has 15 amino acids. Germline CDR1 and CDR2: SGHRS and YFSETQ. The germline V and J ends were trimmed by 0 bases and 6 bases, with 15 bases remaining between them. DNA of the CDR3: TGCGCCAGCAGCTTGGAGGGTCAGGGTTTCAATGGCTACACCTTC. It specifies CASSLEGQGFNGYTF. Variable domain in full (rest from reference TRBV5-1 and TRBJ1-2): KAGVTQTPRYLIKTRGQQVTLSCSPISGHRSVSWYQQTPGQGLQFLFEYFSETQRNKGNFPGRFSGRQFSNSRSEMNVSTLELGDSALYLCASSLEGQGFNGYTFGSGTRLTVV.

J is TRBJ2-1 and V is TRBV7-9, with 7 bases fitting TRBD1. CDR3 length equals 14 residues. CDR1 is SEHNR, CDR2 FQNEAQ, per germline (reference sequence). Unmatched junction bases numbered 4, after V lost 2 bases and J lost 6 bases. The CDR3 DNA is TGTGCCAGCAGCTTACAGGGGGTCCGCAATGAGCAGTTCTTC. Translated: CASSLQGVRNEQFF. Drawing the rest from reference TRBV7-9 and TRBJ2-1, the complete variable domain is DTGVSQNPRHKITKRGQNVTFRCDPISEHNRLYWYRQTLGQGPEFLTYFQNEAQLEKSRLLSDRFSAERPKGSFSTLEIQRTEQGDSAMYLCASSLQGVRNEQFFGPGTRLTVL.

The chain is built from TRBV9 and TRBJ1-2; 7 bases agree with TRBD1. The V gene's germline CDR1 is SGDLS and CDR2 YYNGEE. CDR3 length: 14 amino acids. With 3 bases clipped from V and 8 bases from J, the junction kept 10 bases outside the gene matches. The CDR3 nucleotides read TGTGCCAGCAGCGGATTGACAGGGTTGGAAGGCTACACCTTC. Protein product: CASSGLTGLEGYTF. The entire variable domain, with the rest obtained from reference TRBV9 and TRBJ1-2, is as follows: DSGVTQTPKHLITATGQRVTLRCSPRSGDLSVYWYQQSLDQGLQFLIQYYNGEERAKGNILERFSAQQFPDLHSELNLSSLELGDSALYFCASSGLTGLEGYTFGSGTRLTVV.

J is TRBJ1-1 and V is TRBV2; TRBD1 is a possible D gene (5 bases). V gave up 4 bases and J gave up 3 bases, with 9 bases separating them. Germline V lookup: CDR1 SNHLY, CDR2 FYNNEI. The CDR3 loop spans 13 amino acids. The CDR3 reads CASSGQLDTEAFF. Written as DNA, the CDR3 is TGTGCCAGCAGTGGACAGCTAGACACTGAAGCTTTCTTT.

The chain employs TRBV7-8 and TRBJ2-7; TRBD1 agrees at 8 bases. CDR3 length: 15 residues. With V trimmed by 3 bases and J by 0 bases, 4 bases remained unmatched. Germline V gives CDR1 SGHVS, CDR2 FQNEAQ. The chain's CDR3 is CASSLRTGLSYEQYF. CDR3 bases: TGTGCCAGCAGCTTGCGGACAGGGCTCTCCTACGAGCAGTACTTC.